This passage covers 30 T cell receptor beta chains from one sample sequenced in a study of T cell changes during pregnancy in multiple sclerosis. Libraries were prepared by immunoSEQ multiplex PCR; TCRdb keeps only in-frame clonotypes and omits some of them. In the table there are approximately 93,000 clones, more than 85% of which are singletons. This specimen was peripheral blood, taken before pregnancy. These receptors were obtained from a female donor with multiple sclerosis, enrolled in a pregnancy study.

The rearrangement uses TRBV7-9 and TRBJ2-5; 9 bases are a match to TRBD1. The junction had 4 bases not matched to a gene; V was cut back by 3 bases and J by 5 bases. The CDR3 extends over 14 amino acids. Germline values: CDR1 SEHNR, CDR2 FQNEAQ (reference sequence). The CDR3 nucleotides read TGTGCCAGCAGCTTGTACAGGGGGCTGGAGACCCAGTACTTC. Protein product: CASSLYRGLETQYF.

In DNA, the CDR3 is TGCGCCAGCAGCCCCCCTATCGACTCCTACAATGAGCAGTTCTTC. The encoded protein is CASSPPIDSYNEQFF. The chain uses TRBV5-1 and TRBJ2-1; no reliable D call. Germline values: CDR1 SGHRS, CDR2 YFSETQ. The CDR3 runs to 15 residues. V was shortened by 4 bases and J by 0 bases, with 11 bases between the two germline ends.

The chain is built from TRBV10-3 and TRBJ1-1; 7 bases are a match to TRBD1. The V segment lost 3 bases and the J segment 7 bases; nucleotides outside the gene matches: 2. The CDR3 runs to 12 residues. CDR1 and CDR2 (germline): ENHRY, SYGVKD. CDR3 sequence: CAISERDSEAFF. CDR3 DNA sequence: TGTGCCATCAGTGAACGGGACAGTGAAGCTTTCTTT.

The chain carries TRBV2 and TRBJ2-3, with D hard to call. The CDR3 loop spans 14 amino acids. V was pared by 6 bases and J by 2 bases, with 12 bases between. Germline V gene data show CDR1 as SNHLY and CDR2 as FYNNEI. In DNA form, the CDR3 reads TGTGCCAGCAGCGCGAATCTCCCCACAGATACGCAGTATTTT. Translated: CASSANLPTDTQYF.

CDR3 nucleotide sequence: TGTGCCAGTAGTGGGGTATTAGGGGTACGCAATCAGCCCCAGCATTTT. It codes for CASSGVLGVRNQPQHF. The J gene is TRBJ1-5, the V gene TRBV19; D possibly corresponds to TRBD1 (5 bases). Trimming cost V 5 bases and J 2 bases, with 16 bases left between them. The CDR3 runs to 16 residues. Germline V gene sequence: CDR1 LNHDA, CDR2 SQIVND (reference sequence).

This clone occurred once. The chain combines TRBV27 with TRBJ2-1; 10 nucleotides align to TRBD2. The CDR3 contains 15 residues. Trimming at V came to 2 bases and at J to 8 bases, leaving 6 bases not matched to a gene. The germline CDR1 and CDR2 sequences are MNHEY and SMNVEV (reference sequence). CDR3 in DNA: TGTGCCAGCAGTTTAACTAGCGGGGCCTCCGATGAGCAGTTCTTC. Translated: CASSLTSGASDEQFF.

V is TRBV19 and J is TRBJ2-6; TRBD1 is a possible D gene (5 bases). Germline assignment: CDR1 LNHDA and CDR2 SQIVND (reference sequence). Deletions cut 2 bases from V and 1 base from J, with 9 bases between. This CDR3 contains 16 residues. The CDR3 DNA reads TGTGCCAGTAGTATACTAGGGGTTTCTGGGGCCAACGTCCTGACTTTC. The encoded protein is CASSILGVSGANVLTF.

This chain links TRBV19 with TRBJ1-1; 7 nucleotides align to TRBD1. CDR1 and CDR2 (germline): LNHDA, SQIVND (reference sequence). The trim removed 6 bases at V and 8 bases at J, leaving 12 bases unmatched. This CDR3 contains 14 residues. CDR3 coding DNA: TGTGCCAGTAGCCTTACCCGGACAGGCCGGGAAGCTTTCTTT. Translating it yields CASSLTRTGREAFF.

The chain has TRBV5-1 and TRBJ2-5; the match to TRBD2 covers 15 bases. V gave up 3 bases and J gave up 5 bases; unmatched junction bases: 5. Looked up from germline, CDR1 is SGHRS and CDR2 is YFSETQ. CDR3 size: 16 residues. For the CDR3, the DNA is TGCGCCAGCAGCTCCGGACTAGCGGGGGGGCGTGAGACCCAGTACTTC. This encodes CASSSGLAGGRETQYF.

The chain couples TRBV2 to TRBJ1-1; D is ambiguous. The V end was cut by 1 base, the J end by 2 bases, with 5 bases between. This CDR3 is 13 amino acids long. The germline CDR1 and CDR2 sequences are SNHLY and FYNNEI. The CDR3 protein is CASSEEQNTEAFF. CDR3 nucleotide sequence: TGTGCCAGCAGTGAAGAACAAAACACTGAAGCTTTCTTT. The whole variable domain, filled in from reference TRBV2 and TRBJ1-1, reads EPEVTQTPSHQVTQMGQEVILRCVPISNHLYFYWYRQILGQKVEFLVSFYNNEISEKSEIFDDQFSVERPDGSNFTLKIRSTKLEDSAMYFCASSEEQNTEAFFGQGTRLTVV.

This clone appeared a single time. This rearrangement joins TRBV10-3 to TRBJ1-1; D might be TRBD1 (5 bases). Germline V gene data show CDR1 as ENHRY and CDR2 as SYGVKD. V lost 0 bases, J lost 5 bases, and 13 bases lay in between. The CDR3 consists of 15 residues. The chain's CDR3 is CAISESTLGRTEAFF. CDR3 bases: TGTGCCATCAGTGAGTCGACTCTGGGGCGGACTGAAGCTTTCTTT.

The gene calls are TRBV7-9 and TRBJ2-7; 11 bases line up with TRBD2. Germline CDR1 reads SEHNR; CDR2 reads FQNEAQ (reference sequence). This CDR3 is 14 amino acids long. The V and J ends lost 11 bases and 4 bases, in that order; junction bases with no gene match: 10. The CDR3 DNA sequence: TGTGCCGGCTCCCTAGCGGGGGGATCGTACGAGCAGTACTTC. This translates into CAGSLAGGSYEQYF.

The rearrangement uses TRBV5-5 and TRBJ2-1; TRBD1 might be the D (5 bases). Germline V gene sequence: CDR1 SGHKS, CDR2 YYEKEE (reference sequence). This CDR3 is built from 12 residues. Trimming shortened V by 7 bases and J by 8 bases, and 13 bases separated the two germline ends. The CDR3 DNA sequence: TGTGCCAGCGTAACAGGAATGGATGAGCAGTTCTTC. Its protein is CASVTGMDEQFF.

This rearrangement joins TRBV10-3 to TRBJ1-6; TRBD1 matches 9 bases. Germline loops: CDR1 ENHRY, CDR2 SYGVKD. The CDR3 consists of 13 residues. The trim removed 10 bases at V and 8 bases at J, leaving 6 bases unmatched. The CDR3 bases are TGTGCCACCCGGGACAGGGTCGATTCACCCCTCCACTTT. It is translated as CATRDRVDSPLHF.

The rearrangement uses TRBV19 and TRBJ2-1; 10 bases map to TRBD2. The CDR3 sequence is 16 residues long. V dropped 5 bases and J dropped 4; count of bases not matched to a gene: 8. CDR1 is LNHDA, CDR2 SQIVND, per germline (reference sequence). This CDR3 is CASSEKLAGFYNEQFF. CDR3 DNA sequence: TGTGCCAGTAGTGAAAAACTAGCGGGGTTTTACAATGAGCAGTTCTTC.

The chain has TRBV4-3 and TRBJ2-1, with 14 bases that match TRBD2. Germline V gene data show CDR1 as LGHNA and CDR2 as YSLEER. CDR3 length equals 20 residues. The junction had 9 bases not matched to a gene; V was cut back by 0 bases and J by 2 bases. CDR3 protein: CASSQDWGLAGVRTYNEQFF. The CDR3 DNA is TGCGCCAGCAGCCAAGATTGGGGACTAGCGGGGGTTCGAACCTACAATGAGCAGTTCTTC.

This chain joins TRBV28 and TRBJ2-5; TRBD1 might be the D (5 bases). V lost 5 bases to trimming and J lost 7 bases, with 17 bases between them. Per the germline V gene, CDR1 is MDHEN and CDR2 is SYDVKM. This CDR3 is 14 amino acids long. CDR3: CASSTPRGSGTQYF. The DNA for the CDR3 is TGTGCCAGCAGTACCCCAAGGGGTTCGGGGACCCAGTACTTC.

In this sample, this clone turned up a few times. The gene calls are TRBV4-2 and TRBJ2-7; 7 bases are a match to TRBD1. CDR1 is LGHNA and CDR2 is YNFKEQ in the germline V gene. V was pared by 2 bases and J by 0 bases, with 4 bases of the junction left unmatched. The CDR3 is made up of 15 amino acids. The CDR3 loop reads CASSQSSGGSYEQYF. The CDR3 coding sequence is TGTGCCAGCAGCCAATCTTCAGGGGGCTCCTACGAGCAGTACTTC.

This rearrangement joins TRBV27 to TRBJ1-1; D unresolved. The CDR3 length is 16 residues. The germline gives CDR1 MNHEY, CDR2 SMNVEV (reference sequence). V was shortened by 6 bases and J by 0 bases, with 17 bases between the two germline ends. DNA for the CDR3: TGTGCCAGCAGCAGCCGCGTTACCGGGGTGAACACTGAAGCTTTCTTT. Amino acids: CASSSRVTGVNTEAFF.

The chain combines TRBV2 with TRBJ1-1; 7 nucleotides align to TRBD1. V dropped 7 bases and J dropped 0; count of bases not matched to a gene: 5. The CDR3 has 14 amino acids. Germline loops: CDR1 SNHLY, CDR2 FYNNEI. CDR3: CASTQGQMNTEAFF. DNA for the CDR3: TGTGCCAGCACCCAGGGACAGATGAACACTGAAGCTTTCTTT.

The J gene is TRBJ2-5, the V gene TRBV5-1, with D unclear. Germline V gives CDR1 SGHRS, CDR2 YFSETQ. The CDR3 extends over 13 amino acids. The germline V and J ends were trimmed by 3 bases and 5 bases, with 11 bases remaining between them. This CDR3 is CASSSGRDETQYF. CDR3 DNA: TGCGCCAGCAGCTCAGGCCGCGACGAGACCCAGTACTTC.

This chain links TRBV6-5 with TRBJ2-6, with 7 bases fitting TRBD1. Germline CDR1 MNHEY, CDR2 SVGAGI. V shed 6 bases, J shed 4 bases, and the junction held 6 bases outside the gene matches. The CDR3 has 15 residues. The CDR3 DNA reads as TGTGCCAGCAGCGGGGACAGAAGGGGGGCCAACGTCCTGACTTTC. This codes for CASSGDRRGANVLTF.

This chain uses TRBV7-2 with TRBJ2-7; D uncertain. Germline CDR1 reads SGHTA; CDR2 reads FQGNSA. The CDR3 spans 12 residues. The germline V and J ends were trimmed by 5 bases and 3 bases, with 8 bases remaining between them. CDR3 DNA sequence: TGTGCCAGCAGCCGCGTAGTCTACGAGCAGTACTTC. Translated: CASSRVVYEQYF.

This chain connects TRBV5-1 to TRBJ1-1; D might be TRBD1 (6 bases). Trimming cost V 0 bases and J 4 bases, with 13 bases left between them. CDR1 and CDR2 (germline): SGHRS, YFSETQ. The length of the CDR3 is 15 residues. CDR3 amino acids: CASSLAGGLGTEAFF. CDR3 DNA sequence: TGCGCCAGCAGCTTGGCCGGGGGGCTGGGCACTGAAGCTTTCTTT.

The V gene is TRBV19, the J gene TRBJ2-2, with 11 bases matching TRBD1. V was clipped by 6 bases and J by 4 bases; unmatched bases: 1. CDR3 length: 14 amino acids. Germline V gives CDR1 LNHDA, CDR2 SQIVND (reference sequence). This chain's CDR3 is CASRGTGGTGELFF. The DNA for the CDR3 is TGTGCCAGTAGGGGGACAGGGGGCACCGGGGAGCTGTTTTTT.

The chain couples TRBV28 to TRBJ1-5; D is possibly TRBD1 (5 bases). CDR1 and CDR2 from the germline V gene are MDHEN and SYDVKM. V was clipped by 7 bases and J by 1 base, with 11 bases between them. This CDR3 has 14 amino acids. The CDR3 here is CASIQQGSNQPQHF. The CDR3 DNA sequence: TGTGCCAGCATACAGCAGGGAAGCAATCAGCCCCAGCATTTT.

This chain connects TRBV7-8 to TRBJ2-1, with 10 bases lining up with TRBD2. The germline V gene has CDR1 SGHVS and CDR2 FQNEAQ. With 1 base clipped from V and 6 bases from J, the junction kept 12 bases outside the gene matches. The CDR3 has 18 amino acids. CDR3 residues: CASSLEVSGRRFGNEQFF. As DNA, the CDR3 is TGTGCCAGCAGCTTAGAGGTTAGCGGGAGGAGGTTTGGCAATGAGCAGTTCTTC.

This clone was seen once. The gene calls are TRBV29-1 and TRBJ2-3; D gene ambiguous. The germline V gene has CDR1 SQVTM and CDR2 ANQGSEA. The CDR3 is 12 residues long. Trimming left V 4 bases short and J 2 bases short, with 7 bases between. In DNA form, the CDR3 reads TGCAGCGTTGGACTTAACACAGATACGCAGTATTTT. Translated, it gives CSVGLNTDTQYF.

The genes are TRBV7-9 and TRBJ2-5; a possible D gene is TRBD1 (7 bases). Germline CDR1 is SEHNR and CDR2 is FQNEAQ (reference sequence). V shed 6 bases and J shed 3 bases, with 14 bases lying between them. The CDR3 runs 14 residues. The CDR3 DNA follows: TGTGCCAGCAGGATGGAGGGGGCCAAAGAGACCCAGTACTTC. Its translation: CASRMEGAKETQYF.

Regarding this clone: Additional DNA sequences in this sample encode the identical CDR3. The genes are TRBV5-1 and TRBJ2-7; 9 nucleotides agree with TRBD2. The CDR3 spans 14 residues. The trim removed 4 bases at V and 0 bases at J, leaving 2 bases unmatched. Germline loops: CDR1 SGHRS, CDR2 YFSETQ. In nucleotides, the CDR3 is TGCGCCAGCAGCCCAGCGGGGGGCTCCTACGAGCAGTACTTC. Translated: CASSPAGGSYEQYF.